This TCR beta chain was sequenced during a study of siplizumab effects on memory and regulatory T cells. Roughly 9.3 x 10^4 TCR templates were assayed per sample. Sequencing used immunoSEQ multiplex PCR; TCRdb keeps in-frame clones, though not all of them. The table has 60,000 to 70,000 clones, approximately 88% seen once; the top ten hold over 1.5%. Concerning this clone: Its target is unknown.

Germline-derived CDR1 and CDR2 are SGDLS and YYNGEE. V was cut by 3 bases and J by 4 bases, with 11 bases left in between. The CDR3 is made up of 13 amino acids. Study-wide results and limits: Among alloreactive clones, only a minor fraction mapped to unstimulated subsets.

The chain has TRBV9 and TRBJ2-7; D possibly corresponds to TRBD2 (5 bases). The source is a human donor in good health. The sample consisted of Tregs sorted from blood. In DNA, the CDR3 is TGTGCCAGCAGCGGCGCGGGCCCGTACGAGCAGTACTTC. This encodes CASSGAGPYEQYF.